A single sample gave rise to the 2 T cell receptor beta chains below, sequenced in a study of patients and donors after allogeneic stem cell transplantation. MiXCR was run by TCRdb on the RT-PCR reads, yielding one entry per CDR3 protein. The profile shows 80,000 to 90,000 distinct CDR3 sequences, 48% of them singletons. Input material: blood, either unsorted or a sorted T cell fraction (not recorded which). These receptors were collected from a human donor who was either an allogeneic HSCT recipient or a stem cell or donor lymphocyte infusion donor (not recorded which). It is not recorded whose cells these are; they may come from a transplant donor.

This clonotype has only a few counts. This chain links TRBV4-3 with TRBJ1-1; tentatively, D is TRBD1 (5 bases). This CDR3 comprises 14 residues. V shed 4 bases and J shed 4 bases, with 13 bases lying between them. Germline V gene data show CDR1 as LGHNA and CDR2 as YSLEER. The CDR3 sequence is CASSRGLAATEAFF. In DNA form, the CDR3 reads TGCGCCAGCAGCCGGGGCCTCGCAGCCACTGAAGCTTTCTTT.

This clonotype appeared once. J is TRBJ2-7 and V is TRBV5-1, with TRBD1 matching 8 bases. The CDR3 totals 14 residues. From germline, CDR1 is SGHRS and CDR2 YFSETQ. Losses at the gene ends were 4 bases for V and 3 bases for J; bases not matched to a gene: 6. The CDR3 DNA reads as TGCGCCAGCAGCCCCGGGGACAGGTTCTACGAGCAGTACTTC. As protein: CASSPGDRFYEQYF.